This T cell receptor (beta chain) stems from a study of cytomegalovirus exposure and HLA in healthy donors. The PCR used 60 Vbeta and 13 Jbeta primers. Profiling relied on immunoSEQ multiplex PCR, and the TCRdb table lists in-frame clones only, not all of them. The sample has under 150,000 clones, about 64% seen once; the top ten hold roughly 2.5%. In regard to this clone: What it binds is unknown.

Broader study findings: CMV serostatus was the sole immune exposure information available.

Sequenced sample: PBMCs. This TCR was recovered from a woman aged 40 to 50 in good health and CMV-seronegative.

The DNA for the CDR3 is TGTGCCAGCAGCCAAGGACCGCGGGGGAAACTGTTTTTT. It translates to CASSQGPRGKLFF. This chain uses TRBV14 with TRBJ1-4, with a possible D match to TRBD1 (5 bases). The CDR3 totals 13 residues. The V end lost 1 base, the J end lost 11 bases, and 11 bases lay between the germline ends. In germline, CDR1 is SGHDN, CDR2 FVKESK.